This TCR beta chain was observed in a study of T cell repertoires in cytomegalovirus infection. MiXCR, applied by TCRdb to the reads, yields one record per CDR3 protein. Altogether some 480,000 distinct CDR3 sequences are present, around a third being singletons, with the ten largest covering roughly 15%. CDR3 length equals 16 residues. From germline, CDR1 is MNHEY and CDR2 SVGAGI. Trimming removed 3 bases from V and 6 bases from J, with 18 bases in between. Remarks on this clonotype: What it binds is not known.

This sequence originates from a human donor in good health (CMV status not recorded). Some clones in this sample may be carry-over from other donors' samples. The sample in question was cultured PBMCs, obtained from culture after CMV antigen stimulation. The chain employs TRBV6-5 and TRBJ2-1; D possibly corresponds to TRBD1 (5 bases). The CDR3 sequence: CASSYSTERSANEQFF. CDR3 bases: TGTGCCAGCAGTTATTCGACAGAGAGGTCAGCCAATGAGCAGTTCTTC.